A selection of T cell receptor beta chains follows, all from one sample in a study of blood T cell repertoires in COVID-19. Measured with immunoSEQ multiplex PCR; TCRdb has only the in-frame clones, and not every one. The table includes about 480,000 clones, roughly 88% detected once. The source material was PBMCs or T cells enriched from blood (not recorded which). The receptors stem from a woman between 40 and 50 years old who had recovered from COVID-19. Each CDR3 is given with its conserved first and last residue. D genes are given only for firm matches. Clone size is stated in some rows and not others, as once, few, many or a class when expanded.

V gene	D gene	CDR3 length	clone size	J gene	CDR3 DNA	CDR3 protein
TRBV7-9	TRBD1	15	-	TRBJ1-2	TGTGCCAGCAGCTTAGTGGGGGACAGAGAAGGTGGCTACACCTTC	CASSLVGDREGGYTF
TRBV7-2	TRBD2	13	-	TRBJ2-4	TGTGCCAGCAGCTTAGGCGGGAGAAACATTCAGTACTTC	CASSLGGRNIQYF
TRBV20-1	TRBD2	16	-	TRBJ2-1	TGCAGTGCTAGTCCTGGAGTAGCGGGACTCTACAATGAGCAGTTCTTC	CSASPGVAGLYNEQFF
TRBV7-2	-	12	-	TRBJ2-7	TGTGCCAGCAGCTTATTCGTCTACGAGCAGTACTTC	CASSLFVYEQYF
TRBV29-1	TRBD2	14	-	TRBJ2-1	TGCAGCGTTGAAGGCGCGGGAGGGCCCTATGAGCAGTTCTTC	CSVEGAGGPYEQFF
TRBV27	-	14	-	TRBJ2-3	TGTGCCAGCAGTTTAGGACTGAAAAGCCTCACGCAGTATTTT	CASSLGLKSLTQYF
TRBV6-2/TRBV6-3	-	16	few	TRBJ1-1	TGTGCCAGCAGTTATACCCGGGGACTCGTGAACACTGAAGCTTTCTTT	CASSYTRGLVNTEAFF
TRBV5-1	TRBD2	16	-	TRBJ2-7	TGCGCCAGCCAGCACGGGGGGACTAGCGTATCCTACGAGCAGTACTTC	CASQHGGTSVSYEQYF
TRBV5-1	-	15	-	TRBJ1-2	TGCGCCAGCAGCTTGGTGGTCAGATCGAACTATGGCTACACCTTC	CASSLVVRSNYGYTF
TRBV5-4	-	15	-	TRBJ2-7	TGTGCCAGCACCGATGACAGGAAGGGAATGGACGAGCAGTACTTC	CASTDDRKGMDEQYF
TRBV24-1	TRBD2	17	once	TRBJ2-3	TGTGCCACCAGTGATTCGACTAGCGGGAGAGGTAGAGATACGCAGTATTTT	CATSDSTSGRGRDTQYF
TRBV5-6	TRBD1	16	-	TRBJ2-1	TGTGCCAGCAGCTGGGACACAGGGGGTTTTTACAATGAGCAGTTCTTC	CASSWDTGGFYNEQFF
TRBV29-1	-	13	-	TRBJ1-1	TGCAGCGTGGGTCGGGGGGCAGTGACTGAAGCTTTCTTT	CSVGRGAVTEAFF
TRBV9	-	15	-	TRBJ2-5	TGTGCCAGCAGCGTGAGTAGCGGTAATCAAGAGACCCAGTACTTC	CASSVSSGNQETQYF
TRBV7-2	-	13	-	TRBJ2-7	TGTGCCAGCAGCTTAGAAGCGGACTACGAGCAGTACTTC	CASSLEADYEQYF
TRBV3-1/TRBV3-2	-	14	-	TRBJ2-1	TGTGCCAGCAGCCCGACAGTCTCCTACAATGAGCAGTTCTTC	CASSPTVSYNEQFF
TRBV6-5	TRBD1	16	-	TRBJ1-6	TGTGCCAGCAGTTACTCGATGACAGGGACCAATTCACCCCTCCACTTT	CASSYSMTGTNSPLHF
TRBV4-3	TRBD2	15	-	TRBJ2-7	TGCGCCAGCAGCCGTACCAGCGGGAGCTCCTACGAGCAGTACTTC	CASSRTSGSSYEQYF
TRBV6-1	-	16	-	TRBJ1-2	TGTGCCAGCAGTGGGAGCCCTAAGGGAGTGTTCTATGGCTACACCTTC	CASSGSPKGVFYGYTF
TRBV19	-	16	-	TRBJ1-3	TGTGCCAGTAGTAGAAGACAGTTATACTCTGGAAACACCATATATTTT	CASSRRQLYSGNTIYF
TRBV18	TRBD2	15	-	TRBJ2-7	TGTGCCAGCTCACCATCTTTAGCGGGAGTCTACGAGCAGTACTTC	CASSPSLAGVYEQYF
TRBV27	TRBD1	16	-	TRBJ2-2	TGTGCCAGCAGATATCCCGGGACAGGGGCCACCGGGGAGCTGTTTTTT	CASRYPGTGATGELFF
TRBV29-1	-	12	few	TRBJ2-5	TGCAGCGTTGGGTGGTCAGAAGAGACCCAGTACTTC	CSVGWSEETQYF
TRBV27	-	14	-	TRBJ1-1	TGTGCCAGCAGTTTCCAGGGTACGAGACCTGAAGCTTTCTTT	CASSFQGTRPEAFF
TRBV19	-	15	-	TRBJ1-3	TGTGCCAGTAGTCGGAGGACAGCCTCTGGAAACACCATATATTTT	CASSRRTASGNTIYF
TRBV30	TRBD1	14	-	TRBJ1-3	TGTGCCTGGACAGGGGGCCACTCTGGAAACACCATATATTTT	CAWTGGHSGNTIYF
TRBV6-5	-	15	few	TRBJ1-6	TGTGCCAGCAGTACAGCTCAACTTAGGGGTTCACCCCTCCACTTT	CASSTAQLRGSPLHF
TRBV7-2	TRBD1	15	-	TRBJ2-5	TGTGCCAGCAGCTATCAGAGGGGGCGCGGGGAGACCCAGTACTTC	CASSYQRGRGETQYF
TRBV4-2	TRBD2	17	-	TRBJ2-3	TGTGCCAGCAGCCCGGGACTAGCGGGAGGTGGCACAGATACGCAGTATTTT	CASSPGLAGGGTDTQYF
TRBV6-2/TRBV6-3	TRBD1	18	-	TRBJ2-7	TGTGCCAGCAGTTTTAATAACGGACAGGGTACGACTAGGAACGAGCAGTACTTC	CASSFNNGQGTTRNEQYF
TRBV10-2	-	16	-	TRBJ2-4	TGCGCCAGCAGCGGGTTGGACAGTCGCCAGTCCAACATTCAGTACTTC	CASSGLDSRQSNIQYF
TRBV18	TRBD1	16	once	TRBJ2-7	TGTGCCAGCTCACCACCCGACACAGGGGGCGGATACGAGCAGTACTTC	CASSPPDTGGGYEQYF
TRBV12-5	-	15	-	TRBJ2-4	TGTGCTAGTGCCCGATCCGGGGGTTTCAAAAACATTCAGTACTTC	CASARSGGFKNIQYF
TRBV6-2/TRBV6-3	TRBD1	16	-	TRBJ1-2	TGTGCCAGCAGTCACGGGACAGCTTCCTCCAACTATGGCTACACCTTC	CASSHGTASSNYGYTF
TRBV7-2	-	16	-	TRBJ2-7	TGTGCCAGCAGCTTAAGTGGGGGCCTTACAACCTACGAGCAGTACTTC	CASSLSGGLTTYEQYF
TRBV27	TRBD1	13	-	TRBJ2-7	TGTGCCAGCGGGCACAGGGGGACCTACGAGCAGTACTTC	CASGHRGTYEQYF
TRBV24-1	-	14	-	TRBJ2-3	TGTGCCACCAGTGACCCCCGGAGCTCAGATACGCAGTATTTT	CATSDPRSSDTQYF
TRBV7-9	-	13	once	TRBJ1-2	TGTGCCAGCAGCTCATTCAACAGGGTTGGCTACACCTTC	CASSSFNRVGYTF
TRBV6-5	-	15	-	TRBJ1-5	TGTGCCAGCAGTTACGGCTGGGGGCTGGGACAGCCCCAGCATTTT	CASSYGWGLGQPQHF
TRBV7-8	-	15	-	TRBJ1-2	TGTGCCAGCAGCTTAGCGCCGTGGGGCAACTATGGCTACACCTTC	CASSLAPWGNYGYTF
TRBV19	-	14	-	TRBJ2-6	TGTGCCAGTAGGGGCGGGTCTGGGGCCAACGTCCTGACTTTC	CASRGGSGANVLTF
TRBV4-3	TRBD2	16	-	TRBJ2-7	TGCGCCAGCAGCCAAGATCGAGCGGGGGTATTCTACGAGCAGTACTTC	CASSQDRAGVFYEQYF
TRBV9	-	15	-	TRBJ2-4	TGTGCCAGCAGCGCCACCCTGTCGGGGATAAACATTCAGTACTTC	CASSATLSGINIQYF
TRBV7-9	TRBD1	16	-	TRBJ1-4	TGTGCCAGCAGTTCTTCTACCGGGACAGGGTTTGGGAAACTGTTTTTT	CASSSSTGTGFGKLFF
TRBV14	-	14	-	TRBJ2-2	TGTGCCAGCAGCCGAGGAGGAGGAACCGGGGAGCTGTTTTTT	CASSRGGGTGELFF
TRBV24-1	-	14	-	TRBJ2-1	TGTGCCACCAGTAAACTAGAAACCGACAATGAGCAGTTCTTC	CATSKLETDNEQFF
TRBV9	TRBD1	16	-	TRBJ2-1	TGTGCCAGCAGCGTAGCTAATCCGGGACAGGGGTCTGAGCAGTTCTTC	CASSVANPGQGSEQFF
TRBV7-2	TRBD1	14	-	TRBJ2-5	TGTGCCAGCAGCCCGGACAGGAGCCAAGAGACCCAGTACTTC	CASSPDRSQETQYF
TRBV5-1	-	14	-	TRBJ2-7	TGCGCCAGCAGCTTGGATACAGGGTGGAACGAGCAGTACTTC	CASSLDTGWNEQYF
TRBV9	-	12	-	TRBJ2-3	TGTGCCAGCAGAAGCCTCACAGATACGCAGTATTTT	CASRSLTDTQYF
TRBV19	-	14	-	TRBJ2-1	TGTGCCAGTAGTATAAGTGGACAGTACAATGAGCAGTTCTTC	CASSISGQYNEQFF
TRBV11-2	-	19	few	TRBJ2-1	TGTGCCAGCAGTCTAGACGCCTCTTCCGGGGTCCGGTCCTACAATGAGCAGTTCTTC	CASSLDASSGVRSYNEQFF
TRBV9	TRBD1	14	-	TRBJ2-2	TGTGCCAGCGCCCGGGACAGCCACACCGGGGAGCTGTTTTTT	CASARDSHTGELFF
TRBV3-1/TRBV3-2	TRBD2	17	-	TRBJ2-1	TGTGCCAGCAGCCGATACAATGGACTAGCGGGGGACAATGAGCAGTTCTTC	CASSRYNGLAGDNEQFF
TRBV5-6	TRBD1	15	-	TRBJ2-1	TGTGCCAGCAGCTTGGACCACAGGGGGTTCAATGAGCAGTTCTTC	CASSLDHRGFNEQFF
TRBV11-3	TRBD1	15	-	TRBJ1-1	TGTGCCAGCAGCTTAAGACAGGGTGTGGGCACTGAAGCTTTCTTT	CASSLRQGVGTEAFF
TRBV19	-	13	-	TRBJ2-7	TGTGCCAGTAGTGGTCACAGGGGAGGCGAGCAGTACTTC	CASSGHRGGEQYF